This T cell receptor beta chain was sequenced during a study of T cell responses to AZD1222 COVID-19 vaccine. Study background: Whether given at about 4 or about 12 weeks, second doses were pooled. Study results and caveats: None of the repertoires were sampled until the peak T cell response had passed. There were vaccine-associated CD4 TCRs across spike, dominant at 160-218 and 743-854.

The CDR3 sequence is 15 residues long. V lost 1 base, J lost 8 bases, and 8 bases stayed unmatched. Looked up from germline, CDR1 is SNHLY and CDR2 is FYNNEI. Notes on this clone: The antigen is undetermined.

Assay used: immunoSEQ multiplex PCR; TCRdb lists only in-frame clones, some missing. The table shows over 100,000 clones, with about nine tenths occurring only once. The sample consisted of peripheral blood, taken on day 0 of AZD1222 vaccination. The TCR comes from an adult in good health. This rearrangement joins TRBV2 to TRBJ1-3; 7 bases map to TRBD1. This chain's CDR3 is CASSEGARGTDTIYF. CDR3 bases: TGTGCCAGCAGTGAAGGGGCCAGAGGGACAGACACCATATATTTT.